The 21 T cell receptor beta chains reported below all come from one sample, sequenced in a study of cytomegalovirus exposure and HLA in healthy donors. It was with 60 Vbeta and 13 Jbeta primers that the PCR ran. TCRdb keeps only in-frame clones here, not all; method: immunoSEQ multiplex PCR. The table has roughly 180,000 clones, more than 65% seen once. Material for sequencing was PBMCs. The source of these receptors is a woman aged 25 to 39 in good health and CMV-seropositive.

The chain couples TRBV28 to TRBJ2-5; 9 bases map to TRBD1. There are 14 residues in the CDR3. Germline CDR1 and CDR2: MDHEN and SYDVKM. The V and J ends lost 4 bases and 5 bases, in that order; junction bases with no gene match: 5. The CDR3 DNA sequence: TGTGCCAGCAGTTGGGACAGGGAAGGTGAGACCCAGTACTTC. Translated: CASSWDREGETQYF.

The chain carries TRBV18 and TRBJ2-5, with 7 bases matching TRBD2. CDR1 and CDR2 (germline): KGHSH, LQKENI. The CDR3 covers 14 residues. Losses at the gene ends were 4 bases for V and 0 bases for J; bases not matched to a gene: 2. CDR3 DNA sequence: TGTGCCAGCTCACTTAGCGGGTACCAAGAGACCCAGTACTTC. This sequence encodes CASSLSGYQETQYF.

Only a few counts were recorded for this clone. V usage is TRBV4-3 and J usage is TRBJ2-1; TRBD1 aligns across 10 bases. CDR1 is LGHNA and CDR2 is YSLEER in the germline V gene. The V segment lost 2 bases and the J segment 7 bases; nucleotides outside the gene matches: 5. The CDR3 spans 15 residues. The CDR3, as DNA: TGCGCCAGCAGCCAACCGGGACAGGGGTTGAATGAGCAGTTCTTC. Amino acids: CASSQPGQGLNEQFF.

The V call is TRBV6-5, the J call TRBJ1-2, with D possibly matching TRBD1 (5 bases). Germline assignment: CDR1 MNHEY and CDR2 SVGAGI. V was shortened by 5 bases and J by 1 base, with 14 bases between the two germline ends. The CDR3 covers 15 residues. The CDR3 protein is CASSTPRDVNYGYTF. The DNA of the CDR3 is TGTGCCAGCAGTACCCCCAGGGATGTTAACTATGGCTACACCTTC.

The chain joins TRBV5-1 to TRBJ2-5, with D perhaps TRBD2 (5 bases). The CDR3 loop spans 15 amino acids. Trimming removed 0 bases at V and 4 bases at J, with 13 bases between. Germline values: CDR1 SGHRS, CDR2 YFSETQ. CDR3 DNA sequence: TGCGCCAGCAGCTTGGGACTCCTAGCCGTAGAGACCCAGTACTTC. Translation gives CASSLGLLAVETQYF.

The chain couples TRBV6-6 to TRBJ1-6; no clear D. The CDR3 runs 13 residues. Germline V gene sequence: CDR1 MNHNY, CDR2 SVGAGI (reference sequence). V lost 0 bases to trimming and J lost 10 bases, with 7 bases between them. The CDR3: CASSYSAESPLHF. The CDR3 DNA sequence: TGTGCCAGCAGTTACTCAGCGGAGTCACCCCTCCACTTT.

The chain joins TRBV28 to TRBJ1-2; D call uncertain. CDR3 length: 14 amino acids. Germline V lookup: CDR1 MDHEN, CDR2 SYDVKM. The V end was cut by 7 bases, the J end by 4 bases, with 16 bases between. CDR3 DNA: TGTGCCAGCACCAGACGAGAGGCGCTCTATGGCTACACCTTC. Translating gives CASTRREALYGYTF.

About this clone: The DNA is left out, because the CDR3 cannot be placed on it with certainty; the CDR3 is given as TCRdb lists it. The chain couples TRBV7-3 to TRBJ1-2; the DNA was not used to check the table's D call, TRBD1. The CDR3 spans 15 amino acids, including both terminal residues. Germline CDR1 and CDR2: SGHTA and FQGTGA. The CDR3: CAGSPNVGTPYGCTF.

The rearrangement joins TRBV5-5 to TRBJ2-1, with D possibly matching TRBD2 (6 bases). V was cut by 7 bases and J by 7 bases, with 18 bases left in between. This CDR3 is built from 14 residues. Germline CDR1 reads SGHKS; CDR2 reads YYEKEE (reference sequence). The CDR3 region is CASGIIGLLNEQFF. The DNA for the CDR3 is TGTGCCAGCGGCATTATCGGACTACTTAATGAGCAGTTCTTC.

As DNA, the CDR3 is TGTGCCAGCAGCTACACCCCCGGGGGGGAGCAGTTCTTC. Encoded protein: CASSYTPGGEQFF. The chain employs TRBV9 and TRBJ2-1; 7 bases match TRBD2. CDR3 size: 13 residues. Germline trimming cut 4 bases from V and 10 bases from J; bases unmatched to any gene: 8. Germline CDR1 SGDLS, CDR2 YYNGEE.

J is TRBJ2-2 and V is TRBV29-1, with D tentatively TRBD2 (6 bases). Germline-derived CDR1 and CDR2 are SQVTM and ANQGSEA. V was clipped by 7 bases and J by 5 bases, with 17 bases between them. This CDR3 comprises 14 residues. CDR3 in amino acids: CSGGRSTSTGELFF. The DNA of the CDR3 is TGCAGCGGTGGGAGGTCCACCTCAACCGGGGAGCTGTTTTTT.

This clone was detected once. The CDR3 is CASSSRGEETQYF. CDR3 nucleotide sequence: TGCGCCAGCTCGTCCAGGGGAGAAGAGACCCAGTACTTC. This chain uses TRBV5-1 with TRBJ2-5, with D tentatively TRBD1 (6 bases). The germline CDR1 and CDR2 sequences are SGHRS and YFSETQ. Trimming shortened V by 7 bases and J by 3 bases, and 13 bases separated the two germline ends. This CDR3 spans 13 amino acids.

This chain joins TRBV9 and TRBJ2-7; D is uncertain. The V and J ends lost 0 bases and 5 bases respectively, with 18 bases between them. The length of the CDR3 is 16 residues. Germline CDR1 reads SGDLS; CDR2 reads YYNGEE. CDR3 in DNA: TGTGCCAGCAGCGTAGATGGTGGTAACTTGGGCGACGAGCAGTACTTC. It is translated as CASSVDGGNLGDEQYF.

The chain couples TRBV21-1 to TRBJ1-1. TRBV21-1 is tagged as a pseudogene. This CDR3 spans 17 amino acids. In DNA, the CDR3 is TGTGCCAGCAGCACAACCAACAGGGCGGGGGGGACCACTGAAGCTTTCTTT. This gives the protein CASSTTNRAGGTTEAFF.

The V gene is TRBV27, the J gene TRBJ2-1, with TRBD2 as a possible D gene (6 bases). Germline values: CDR1 MNHEY, CDR2 SMNVEV (reference sequence). The CDR3 contains 12 residues. V lost 5 bases to trimming and J lost 6 bases, with 8 bases between them. CDR3 protein: CASSPTSNEQFF. Here the CDR3 DNA reads TGTGCCAGCAGTCCGACTAGCAATGAGCAGTTCTTC.

This clone occurred a few times. The chain combines TRBV30 with TRBJ1-2; the D is unclear. This CDR3 is 12 amino acids long. The V end was cut by 0 bases, the J end by 6 bases, with 8 bases between. In germline, CDR1 is GTSNPN, CDR2 SVGIG (reference sequence). The CDR3 reads CAWSVRTDGYTF. CDR3 DNA: TGTGCCTGGAGTGTAAGAACAGATGGCTACACCTTC. Looking up the rest from reference TRBV30 and TRBJ1-2 gives the full variable domain: SQTIHQWPATLVQPVGSPLSLECTVEGTSNPNLYWYRQAAGRGLQLLFYSVGIGQISSEVPQNLSASRPQDRQFILSSKKLLLSDSGFYLCAWSVRTDGYTFGSGTRLTVV.

This clone turned up a few times. The chain links TRBV28 to TRBJ1-1; maybe TRBD1 (5 bases). This CDR3 is built from 13 residues. CDR1 is MDHEN, CDR2 SYDVKM, per germline. DNA for the CDR3: TGTGCGGGAAAGGGGCCTATGAACACTGAAGCTTTCTTT. Translated, it gives CAGKGPMNTEAFF.

The sample holds a few counts of this clone. V gene TRBV15 combines with J gene TRBJ2-7; D gene ambiguous. Germline V gives CDR1 LNHNV, CDR2 YYDKDF (reference sequence). V dropped 0 bases and J dropped 6 bases, with 9 bases sitting between them. The CDR3 has 13 amino acids. The CDR3 bases are TGTGCCACCAGCAGAGATAAAGCTTTCGAGCAGTACTTC. Its translation is CATSRDKAFEQYF.

The chain links TRBV14 to TRBJ2-3; 8 nucleotides line up with TRBD2. Losses at the gene ends were 2 bases for V and 3 bases for J; bases not matched to a gene: 4. The germline CDR1 and CDR2 sequences are SGHDN and FVKESK. CDR3 length equals 15 residues. For the CDR3, the DNA is TGTGCCAGCAGCCAAAGGGGCGGGAGGACAGATACGCAGTATTTT. Amino acids: CASSQRGGRTDTQYF.

This clone was recorded a few times. J is TRBJ2-1 and V is TRBV9, with TRBD1 matching 7 bases. The CDR3 totals 16 residues. Trimming removed 2 bases from V and 4 bases from J; junction bases left unmatched: 9. The germline V gene has CDR1 SGDLS and CDR2 YYNGEE. This CDR3 is CASSVGPGTAYNEQFF. DNA of the CDR3: TGTGCCAGCAGCGTTGGCCCCGGGACAGCATACAATGAGCAGTTCTTC.

V gene TRBV28 combines with J gene TRBJ1-5, with 12 bases aligning to TRBD1. CDR3 length equals 18 residues. Germline CDR1 is MDHEN and CDR2 is SYDVKM. V shed 6 bases and J 2 bases; nucleotides not matched to a gene: 11. The CDR3 DNA follows: TGTGCCAGCAGCCCCGGGACAGGGGGCCTCTACGGCAATCAGCCCCAGCATTTT. This gives the protein CASSPGTGGLYGNQPQHF.